What follows is one T cell receptor beta chain and its context. Its antigen remains unknown. Produced via immunoSEQ multiplex PCR; TCRdb's table is partial and in-frame only. The table records some 6,000 clones, less than 70% of them present only once. The V end was cut by 1 base, the J end by 5 bases, with 1 base between. Germline V CDR1 and CDR2: SGHAT, FQNNGV. This CDR3 region has 11 residues. These data belong to a study of CD8 T cell repertoires and HIV-1 epitope variants. As for the study in general: Twenty-five autologous and known Gag and Nef epitope variant peptides each stimulated T cells separately. Study outcomes and limitations: Of roughly ten antigen-specific beta clonotypes, six appeared to cross-react with escape variants.

The sample comprised cultured CD8+ T cells derived from PBMCs. This TCR was recovered from a male donor with HIV. The chain is built from TRBV11-2 and TRBJ2-3; D remains unclear. CDR3 nucleotide sequence: TGTGCCAGCAGCTTAGGAGATACGCAGTATTTT. Translating it yields CASSLGDTQYF. The variable domain in full, with the rest retrieved from reference TRBV11-2 and TRBJ2-3, is EAGVAQSPRYKIIEKRQSVAFWCNPISGHATLYWYQQILGQGPKLLIQFQNNGVVDDSQLPKDRFSAERLKGVDSTLKIQPAKLEDSAVYLCASSLGDTQYFGPGTRLTVL.